This T cell receptor beta chain comes out of a study of blood T cell repertoires in COVID-19. CDR1 and CDR2 from the germline V gene are SGHRS and YFSETQ. The CDR3 is 14 residues long. V was shortened by 0 bases and J by 2 bases, with 8 bases between the two germline ends. Here immunoSEQ multiplex PCR was the method, and the copy in TCRdb shows in-frame clones only, minus some. The sample gives approximately 70,000 clones, approximately 86% of which show up once; 13% is in the top ten. The sequence was collected from a woman aged 55-69 years with acute or convalescent COVID-19. The chain employs TRBV5-1 and TRBJ1-1; tentative D call: TRBD1 (6 bases). The sample taken for sequencing was peripheral blood. The CDR3 DNA sequence: TGCGCCAGCAGCTTGGGACAGGTCAACACTGAAGCTTTCTTT. Its protein is CASSLGQVNTEAFF.